The rows below give T cell receptor beta chains drawn from one sample of a study of T cells in Graves' hyperthyroidism and ophthalmopathy. Via MiXCR, TCRdb re-called the multiplex PCR reads, giving one row per CDR3 protein. This sample has 300,000 or so distinct CDR3 sequences, with 21% found just once. Sequencing was carried out using blood. Receptor source: a woman aged 45-60 years with Graves' hyperthyroidism. Both conserved end residues are part of each CDR3. A D gene is named only where the DNA matches it firmly. Clone size is not always given. Where it is, it says once, few, many or a class for expanded clones.

V gene	clone size	J gene	D gene	CDR3 DNA	CDR3 protein
TRBV27	many	TRBJ2-2	NA	TGTGCCAGCAGTTTAAACCTGCGATACACCGGGGAGCTGTTTTTT	CASSLNLRYTGELFF
TRBV6-1	few	TRBJ2-7	NA	TGTGCCAGCAGGTCGGATTATTCGGCCTACGAGCAGTACTTC	CASRSDYSAYEQYF
TRBV7-7	NA	TRBJ2-2	TRBD1	TGTGCTAGCAGCTTAGGGACAGGGGGCAACGGGGAGCTGTTTTTT	CASSLGTGGNGELFF
TRBV9	NA	TRBJ1-3	TRBD1	TGTGCCAGCAGCGTAGAGACAGGGGAAGGAAACACCATATATTTT	CASSVETGEGNTIYF
TRBV28	many	TRBJ1-2	TRBD1	TGTGCCAGCCGCCCGACAGGGGGAGGCTATGGCTACACCTTC	CASRPTGGGYGYTF
TRBV10-3	many	TRBJ2-5	TRBD2	TGTGCCATCGCCGAACAGACTAGCGCGACCCAGTACTTC	CAIAEQTSATQYF
TRBV11-3	many	TRBJ2-5	TRBD2	TGTGCCAGCAGTAGACGCTGGCGGGAGGTAGGATCGGAGACCCAGTACTTC	CASSRRWREVGSETQYF
TRBV6-1	NA	TRBJ1-4	NA	TGTGCCAGCAGTGAGACCGCAGGTTGGAATGAAAAACTGTTTTTT	CASSETAGWNEKLFF
TRBV28	NA	TRBJ2-7	NA	TGTGCCAGCAGTTTAAACCCTTGGGAGCAGTACTTC	CASSLNPWEQYF
TRBV2	many	TRBJ1-2	NA	TGTGCCAGCAGTGAGGAAGGGAGCAGGGGCTACACCTTC	CASSEEGSRGYTF
TRBV2	NA	TRBJ2-1	TRBD2	TGTGCCAGCCGCTATGGACTAGCGGTCTCCTACAATGAGCAGTTCTTC	CASRYGLAVSYNEQFF
TRBV28	many	TRBJ1-6	NA	TGTGCCAGCAGTTTCGCGGTAACAGGATTAAATTCACCCCTCCACTTT	CASSFAVTGLNSPLHF
TRBV7-8	few	TRBJ1-2	NA	TGTGCCAGCAGCTTAGAGGAGGCAGCTAACTATGGCTACACCTTC	CASSLEEAANYGYTF
TRBV12-3/TRBV12-4	NA	TRBJ1-2	TRBD1	TGTGCCAGCAGTTTAGTTAGGACAGGGTACTATGGCTACACCTTC	CASSLVRTGYYGYTF
TRBV20-1	few	TRBJ2-1	NA	TGCAGTGCTAGAGCCCCGGGCAAGAATGAGCAGTTCTTC	CSARAPGKNEQFF
TRBV29-1	few	TRBJ1-1	NA	TGCAGCGTTGAGGGATTTGAAGCTTTCTTT	CSVEGFEAFF
TRBV7-9	few	TRBJ2-2	NA	TGTGCCAGCAGCTTAGGACATCACACCGGGGAGCTGTTTTTT	CASSLGHHTGELFF
TRBV5-6	NA	TRBJ2-1	NA	TGTGCCAGCAGCTTTGGGAGAGAGCAGTTCTTC	CASSFGREQFF
TRBV3-1	many	TRBJ1-4	NA	TGTGCCAGCAGCCGTAGGACAAGAGATGAAAAACTGTTTTTT	CASSRRTRDEKLFF
TRBV5-5	many	TRBJ2-7	NA	TGTGCCAGCAGCTTGGACCCGGGCTCCTACGAGCAGTACTTC	CASSLDPGSYEQYF
TRBV28	NA	TRBJ2-1	TRBD2	TGTGCCAGCAACCCCCCCGGGACTAGCGGGAGGGCCAATGAGCAGTTCTTC	CASNPPGTSGRANEQFF
TRBV5-1	many	TRBJ1-4	NA	TGCGCCAGCAGCTTGGAACCTTACAGGGTGACTAATGAAAAACTGTTTTTT	CASSLEPYRVTNEKLFF
TRBV20-1	NA	TRBJ1-6	TRBD1	TGCAGTGCTAGAGCCCGGGACAGAAATTCACCCCTCCACTTT	CSARARDRNSPLHF
TRBV2	NA	TRBJ2-2	NA	TGTGCCAGCAGTGCAGACGGGGGGCAATCCGGGGAGCTGTTTTTT	CASSADGGQSGELFF
TRBV5-1	many	TRBJ2-2	TRBD1	TGCGCCAGCAGCTCATCGGGACAGCTAAACACCGGGGAGCTGTTTTTT	CASSSSGQLNTGELFF
TRBV7-3	few	TRBJ2-7	TRBD1	TGTGCCAGCAGCTTAGTACAGGGGGCCCCCCCATCCTACGAGCAGTACTTC	CASSLVQGAPPSYEQYF
TRBV7-3	many	TRBJ1-1	NA	TGTGCCAGCAGCTTAATCACAGCTATGAACACTGAAGCTTTCTTT	CASSLITAMNTEAFF
TRBV27	NA	TRBJ2-7	TRBD2	TGTGCCAGCAGTTTAAAAGCGGGAGGCCTTACCTACGAGCAGTACTTC	CASSLKAGGLTYEQYF
TRBV28	NA	TRBJ2-7	NA	TGTGCCAGCAGTTTCACACCCCCGGACAACGAGCAGTACTTC	CASSFTPPDNEQYF